A single sample is the source of the 30 T cell receptor beta chains below, sequenced in a study of shared clonotypes between healthy human individuals. Clones were read by immunoSEQ multiplex PCR, and TCRdb kept only the in-frame ones, dropping some. The sample consists of 850,000 to 1,200,000 clones, 70% to 80% of them appearing once. The specimen sequenced was memory CD4+ T cells sorted from blood. Regarding subset: CD45RA-negative fraction. The receptors stem from a man between 18 and 29 years old in good health.

This chain uses TRBV15 with TRBJ1-1, with 7 bases fitting TRBD1. CDR3 length: 16 residues. V was pared by 4 bases and J by 2 bases, with 10 bases of the junction left unmatched. CDR1 and CDR2 from the germline V gene are LNHNV and YYDKDF (reference sequence). CDR3 region: CATSIPGQKINTEAFF. The CDR3 nucleotides are TGTGCCACCAGCATACCGGGACAGAAGATTAACACTGAAGCTTTCTTT.

The V gene is TRBV30, the J gene TRBJ1-1, with D maybe TRBD1 (6 bases). Deletions cut 4 bases from V and 7 bases from J, with 19 bases between. The CDR3 is 14 amino acids. Per germline, CDR1 GTSNPN and CDR2 SVGIG (reference sequence). The CDR3 DNA follows: TGTGCCTGGAACAGGGAAGGGGGGAGTGGTGAAGCTTTCTTT. It specifies CAWNREGGSGEAFF.

To note about this clone: At the DNA level, this CDR3 is encoded by other sequences in the same sample as well. The chain uses TRBV10-2 and TRBJ2-7, with 7 bases aligning to TRBD2. CDR3 length: 14 residues. V was pared by 4 bases and J by 3 bases, with 6 bases of the junction left unmatched. CDR1 WSHSY and CDR2 SAAADI come from the germline V gene. The CDR3 DNA is TGCGCCAGCAGTGGACCCGGGACTAACTACGAGCAGTACTTC. It codes for CASSGPGTNYEQYF.

The CDR3 region has the DNA TGTGCCAGCAGCGTTGATGGACAGGGGGCAGGTGAGCAGTTCTTC. Residues: CASSVDGQGAGEQFF. The chain employs TRBV9 and TRBJ2-1; TRBD1 agrees at 11 bases. V gave up 2 bases and J gave up 9 bases; unmatched junction bases: 7. In germline, CDR1 is SGDLS, CDR2 YYNGEE. The CDR3 runs to 15 residues.

Concerning this clone itself: The same CDR3 also results from other DNA sequences found in this sample. The genes are TRBV5-1 and TRBJ2-1; 11 nucleotides align to TRBD2. This CDR3 comprises 15 residues. CDR1 is SGHRS and CDR2 is YFSETQ in the germline V gene. The ends lost 4 bases at V and 4 bases at J; junction bases unmatched: 4. The CDR3 sequence: CASSSTSGGYNEQFF. The CDR3 region has the DNA TGCGCCAGCAGCAGTACTAGCGGGGGTTACAATGAGCAGTTCTTC.

V usage is TRBV25-1 and J usage is TRBJ1-2; D is unresolved. V dropped 10 bases and J dropped 2 bases, with 17 bases sitting between them. The germline V gene encodes CDR1 MGHDK and CDR2 SYGVNS. This CDR3 contains 14 residues. The CDR3 DNA is TGTGCCACCTCCCCCCCTGGAGGAAACTATGGCTACACCTTC. It is translated as CATSPPGGNYGYTF.

This sequence joins TRBV5-4 and TRBJ1-6, with D possibly matching TRBD1 (6 bases). CDR1 and CDR2 (germline): SGHNT, YYREEE (reference sequence). CDR3 length: 13 amino acids. Trimming took 0 bases from V and 9 from J, leaving 7 bases between them. The CDR3 DNA follows: TGTGCCAGCAGCTTGGACAGGGTTTCACCCCTCCACTTT. Translating it yields CASSLDRVSPLHF.

About this clone: Other DNA variants within this sample encode the same CDR3. The chain is built from TRBV7-2 and TRBJ1-3; D remains ambiguous. The V end was cut by 1 base, the J end by 4 bases, with 8 bases between. This CDR3 has 14 residues. The V gene's germline CDR1 is SGHTA and CDR2 FQGNSA. The CDR3 nucleotides read TGTGCCAGCAGCTTAGGTTCGGGAGGAAACACCATATATTTT. It translates to CASSLGSGGNTIYF.

This sequence joins TRBV2 and TRBJ1-5; D is undetermined. This CDR3 region has 14 residues. The V end lost 4 bases, the J end lost 2 bases, and 9 bases lay between the germline ends. The germline V gene has CDR1 SNHLY and CDR2 FYNNEI. The CDR3 is CASSVVWGNQPQHF. The CDR3 nucleotides read TGTGCCAGCAGTGTGGTTTGGGGCAATCAGCCCCAGCATTTT.

This clone was observed a handful of times. The chain carries TRBV7-9 and TRBJ1-2; weak D call: TRBD1 (6 bases). CDR1 SEHNR and CDR2 FQNEAQ come from the germline V gene (reference sequence). V lost 5 bases to trimming and J lost 9 bases, with 13 bases between them. The CDR3 length is 12 residues. The CDR3: CASSPEQGRYTF. The CDR3 DNA reads TGTGCCAGCAGCCCGGAACAGGGCCGCTACACCTTC. Supplemented by reference TRBV7-9 and TRBJ1-2, the full variable domain reads DTGVSQNPRHKITKRGQNVTFRCDPISEHNRLYWYRQTLGQGPEFLTYFQNEAQLEKSRLLSDRFSAERPKGSFSTLEIQRTEQGDSAMYLCASSPEQGRYTFGSGTRLTVV.

This rearrangement joins TRBV7-9 to TRBJ2-7; D not certain. Germline assignment: CDR1 SEHNR and CDR2 FQNEAQ (reference sequence). This CDR3 is built from 12 residues. The ends were cut back, 3 bases at V and 2 bases at J, with 5 bases in the middle. The CDR3: CASSLEAYEQYF. The CDR3 nucleotides are TGTGCCAGCAGCTTGGAAGCCTACGAGCAGTACTTC.

V is TRBV5-7 and J is TRBJ2-7, with D uncertain. TRBV5-7 is marked as an open reading frame, function uncertain. Trimming pared 0 bases from V and 9 bases from J, leaving 13 bases between. The CDR3 has 13 residues. The CDR3 is CASSLVMLAWQYF. CDR3 nucleotide sequence: TGTGCCAGCAGCTTGGTTATGTTAGCTTGGCAGTACTTC.

The chain has TRBV7-2 and TRBJ1-1, with a possible D match to TRBD1 (5 bases). Trimming pared 6 bases from V and 1 base from J, leaving 12 bases between. The CDR3 runs 14 residues. Germline V CDR1 and CDR2: SGHTA, FQGNSA. The CDR3 bases are TGTGCCAGCAGTTCCCGGGGCGGGAACACTGAAGCTTTCTTT. Protein: CASSSRGGNTEAFF.

V gene TRBV6-5 combines with J gene TRBJ2-2; D ambiguous. Trimming took 0 bases from V and 0 from J, leaving 8 bases between them. Germline values: CDR1 MNHEY, CDR2 SVGAGI. The CDR3 is 16 amino acids. CDR3 sequence: CASSYSGPSNTGELFF. The CDR3 DNA reads as TGTGCCAGCAGTTACTCCGGCCCTTCGAACACCGGGGAGCTGTTTTTT.

The rearrangement links TRBV15 to TRBJ1-4; 9 positions match TRBD1. Germline V lookup: CDR1 LNHNV, CDR2 YYDKDF (reference sequence). With 1 base clipped from V and 4 bases from J, the junction kept 1 base outside the gene matches. The CDR3 runs to 15 residues. The CDR3 nucleotides read TGTGCCACCAGCAGAGGGGACAGGGATAATGAAAAACTGTTTTTT. This gives the protein CATSRGDRDNEKLFF.

This clone was seen a handful of times. The chain joins TRBV9 to TRBJ1-2, with D hard to call. There are 12 residues in the CDR3. Germline V gene sequence: CDR1 SGDLS, CDR2 YYNGEE. Trimming left V 4 bases short and J 9 bases short, with 13 bases between. The CDR3 DNA follows: TGTGCCAGCAGCATACCACAAGAAAGCTACACCTTC. Translated: CASSIPQESYTF. Looking up the rest from reference TRBV9 and TRBJ1-2 gives the full variable domain: DSGVTQTPKHLITATGQRVTLRCSPRSGDLSVYWYQQSLDQGLQFLIQYYNGEERAKGNILERFSAQQFPDLHSELNLSSLELGDSALYFCASSIPQESYTFGSGTRLTVV.

The gene calls are TRBV4-1 and TRBJ2-6, with TRBD1 identical over 7 bases. V lost 3 bases to trimming and J lost 0 bases; unmatched junction nucleotides: 5. The CDR3 spans 17 residues. Germline V gene sequence: CDR1 MGHRA, CDR2 YSYEKL. The CDR3 bases are TGCGCCAGCAGCCAGAAGGGACAGTTCTCTGGGGCCAACGTCCTGACTTTC. Translated, it gives CASSQKGQFSGANVLTF.

V is TRBV7-2 and J is TRBJ2-5, with D possibly TRBD2 on 6 matching bases. V was trimmed by 2 bases and J by 5 bases, leaving 12 bases between them. This CDR3 contains 14 residues. Germline V gives CDR1 SGHTA, CDR2 FQGNSA. In nucleotides, the CDR3 is TGTGCCAGCAGCTTACGGCGGGATGGGGAGACCCAGTACTTC. It is translated as CASSLRRDGETQYF.

This sequence joins TRBV6-6 and TRBJ1-1, with unresolved D. The CDR3 totals 15 residues. CDR1 MNHNY and CDR2 SVGAGI come from the germline V gene (reference sequence). Trimming stripped 2 bases from V and 6 bases from J, with 16 bases between. In nucleotides, the CDR3 is TGTGCCAGCAGTTACGCCGCTTCGAAGGTTGCTGAAGCTTTCTTT. It encodes CASSYAASKVAEAFF.

This clone was observed a single time. J is TRBJ1-5 and V is TRBV27; TRBD1 matches 10 bases. This CDR3 region has 15 residues. After removal of 8 bases from V and 4 bases from J, the junction contained 8 bases not matched to a gene. Germline values: CDR1 MNHEY, CDR2 SMNVEV (reference sequence). CDR3 residues: CASAFGTGANQPQHF. DNA of the CDR3: TGTGCCAGCGCATTCGGGACAGGGGCAAATCAGCCCCAGCATTTT.

This clone has more than one count but fewer than ten. In the same sample, other DNA sequences code for this CDR3. The rearrangement uses TRBV5-1 and TRBJ2-5; D uncertain. The CDR3 spans 12 residues. V was clipped by 4 bases and J by 2 bases, with 6 bases between them. Germline V gene data show CDR1 as SGHRS and CDR2 as YFSETQ. For the CDR3, the DNA is TGCGCCAGCAGCAACCCGCAAGAGACCCAGTACTTC. Protein: CASSNPQETQYF.

This clone occurred many times. The genes are TRBV19 and TRBJ1-2; 7 bases fit TRBD1. Germline assignment: CDR1 LNHDA and CDR2 SQIVND (reference sequence). V was pared by 4 bases and J by 4 bases, with 6 bases of the junction left unmatched. This CDR3 comprises 14 residues. CDR3 coding DNA: TGTGCCAGTAGTAAGAGGGACAGAAGCTATGGCTACACCTTC. Translation: CASSKRDRSYGYTF. The variable domain in full, with the rest retrieved from reference TRBV19 and TRBJ1-2, is DGGITQSPKYLFRKEGQNVTLSCEQNLNHDAMYWYRQDPGQGLRLIYYSQIVNDFQKGDIAEGYSVSREKKESFPLTVTSAQKNPTAFYLCASSKRDRSYGYTFGSGTRLTVV.

The chain couples TRBV19 to TRBJ1-2; maybe TRBD1 (5 bases). The CDR3 is 12 amino acids. Between the trimmed V and J ends, which lost 11 bases and 4 bases, there was a span of 14 bases. Germline CDR1 reads LNHDA; CDR2 reads SQIVND (reference sequence). CDR3 residues: CARAGKIYGYTF. DNA of the CDR3: TGTGCCCGGGCAGGGAAAATCTATGGCTACACCTTC.

The chain is built from TRBV30 and TRBJ2-5; D gene ambiguous. The DNA end lines up better with TRBJ2-7; the J call may be wrong. This CDR3 is built from 13 residues. From germline, CDR1 is GTSNPN and CDR2 SVGIG (reference sequence). The CDR3 here is CAWSVSKVVEQYF. The CDR3, as DNA: TGTGCCTGGAGTGTCTCGAAGGTCGTCGAGCAGTACTTC.

Only a few counts were recorded for this clone. This chain connects TRBV19 to TRBJ2-5, with TRBD2 identical over 14 bases. CDR3 size: 16 residues. Germline V gene lookup returns CDR1 LNHDA and CDR2 SQIVND (reference sequence). V lost 4 bases and J lost 5; bases outside the gene matches: 6. The CDR3 is CASSTGLAGGVETQYF. The CDR3, as DNA: TGTGCCAGTAGTACTGGACTAGCGGGAGGAGTGGAGACCCAGTACTTC.

The count of this clone is one. The chain links TRBV5-4 to TRBJ2-1, with TRBD2 matching over 10 bases. V was pared by 4 bases and J by 0 bases, with 1 base of the junction left unmatched. Looked up from germline, CDR1 is SGHNT and CDR2 is YYREEE (reference sequence). The CDR3 is 15 residues long. This CDR3 reads CASSASGSSYNEQFF. The CDR3 DNA reads TGTGCCAGCAGCGCTAGCGGGAGCTCCTACAATGAGCAGTTCTTC. Full variable domain (missing parts from reference TRBV5-4 and TRBJ2-1): ETGVTQSPTHLIKTRGQQVTLRCSSQSGHNTVSWYQQALGQGPQFIFQYYREEENGRGNFPPRFSGLQFPNYSSELNVNALELDDSALYLCASSASGSSYNEQFFGPGTRLTVL.

The V and J genes are TRBV5-1 and TRBJ1-1; perhaps TRBD1 as D (5 bases). CDR3 length: 15 residues. CDR1 and CDR2 (germline): SGHRS, YFSETQ. Trimming stripped 5 bases from V and 0 bases from J, with 14 bases between. The CDR3 loop is CASRSGLPMNTEAFF. Here the CDR3 DNA reads TGCGCCAGCAGGTCAGGGCTCCCCATGAACACTGAAGCTTTCTTT.

The V and J genes are TRBV7-3 and TRBJ1-2; 11 bases fit TRBD1. Losses at the gene ends were 4 bases for V and 7 bases for J; bases not matched to a gene: 8. The length of the CDR3 is 15 residues. From germline, CDR1 is SGHTA and CDR2 FQGTGA. In DNA, the CDR3 is TGTGCCAGCAGCTCTTGGACAGGGGGCGCGATTGGCTACACCTTC. Amino acids: CASSSWTGGAIGYTF.

As to this clone: A far bigger clonotype differs at one base, so this is likely a read error. The chain couples TRBV5-6 to TRBJ1-2; 9 positions agree with TRBD1. Germline loops: CDR1 SGHDT, CDR2 YYEEEE. This CDR3 comprises 14 residues. J was trimmed by 4 bases and V by 4 bases; bases with no gene match: 5. The DNA of the CDR3 is TGTGCCAGCAGCACCGGGACAGGGAGCTATGGCTACACCTTC. It codes for CASSTGTGSYGYTF. Combining the CDR3 with reference TRBV5-6 and TRBJ1-2 gives the whole variable domain DAGVTQSPTHLIKTRGQQVTLRCSPKSGHDTVSWYQQALGQGPQFIFQYYEEEERQRGNFPDRFSGHQFPNYSSELNVNALLLGDSALYLCASSTGTGSYGYTFGSGTRLTVV.

Only a few counts were recorded for this clone. The chain links TRBV30 to TRBJ1-1, with D tentatively TRBD1 (6 bases). V shed 2 bases and J shed 10 bases, with 11 bases lying between them. This CDR3 spans 11 amino acids. Germline lookup yields CDR1 GTSNPN and CDR2 SVGIG (reference sequence). The CDR3 is CAWSQQGGAFF. The CDR3 nucleotides read TGTGCCTGGAGTCAACAGGGAGGAGCTTTCTTT.